In this sample, the clone carrying this TCR beta chain turned up many times. The antigen remains unidentified. Each CDR3 protein is one row after TCRdb ran MiXCR on the 5' RACE reads. The table records fewer than 200,000 distinct CDR3 sequences, roughly 10% of them present only once. These data are taken from a study of CD8 T cells in ankylosing spondylitis. General study results and limits: Disease-associated clones were CD8+ and fairly uncommon in peripheral blood.

The CDR3 extends over 17 amino acids. Germline CDR1 and CDR2: LGHNA and YSLEER. Germline trimming cut 1 base from V and 0 bases from J; bases unmatched to any gene: 5. Sequenced material: blood, either unsorted or a sorted T cell fraction (not recorded which). The rearrangement uses TRBV4-3 and TRBJ1-3; TRBD1 agrees at 8 bases. This clonotype was obtained from a female donor with ankylosing spondylitis or in good health (not recorded which). This CDR3 reads CASSQGQGSSSGNTIYF. The CDR3 DNA is TGCGCCAGCAGCCAAGGACAGGGGTCTTCCTCTGGAAACACCATATATTTT.